The 16 T cell receptor beta chains given below trace back to one sample, sequenced in a study of OX40 agonist ivuxolimab in advanced cancers. TCRdb's copy holds only in-frame clones and misses some; the assay was immunoSEQ multiplex PCR. The repertoire includes around 44,000 clones, about 89% of them detected once, and less than 15% sits in the top ten. This specimen consisted of CD4+ or CD8+ T cells sorted from blood, obtained in a trial of the OX40 agonist ivuxolimab. These receptors all stem from an adult with an advanced solid tumor such as melanoma, head and neck, liver or kidney cancer.

The genes are TRBV7-6 and TRBJ2-2, with 7 bases matching TRBD1. The CDR3 has 16 amino acids. Germline V CDR1 and CDR2: SGHVS, FNYEAQ. J lost 4 bases, V lost 5 bases, and 10 bases had no gene match. CDR3 coding DNA: TGTGCCAGCAGCCTTCCGACAGGGACCAGCACCGGGGAGCTGTTTTTT. Translating it yields CASSLPTGTSTGELFF. The variable domain in full, with the rest retrieved from reference TRBV7-6 and TRBJ2-2, is GAGVSQSPRYKVTKRGQDVALRCDPISGHVSLYWYRQALGQGPEFLTYFNYEAQQDKSGLPNDRFSAERPEGSISTLTIQRTEQRDSAMYRCASSLPTGTSTGELFFGEGSRLTVL.

The V and J genes are TRBV6-6 and TRBJ2-1; 9 bases map to TRBD2. From germline, CDR1 is MNHNY and CDR2 SVGAGI (reference sequence). This CDR3 contains 16 residues. V shed 0 bases and J 9 bases; nucleotides not matched to a gene: 9. CDR3 region: CASSYSWASGDGEQFF. CDR3 nucleotides: TGTGCCAGCAGTTACTCCTGGGCTAGCGGGGATGGTGAGCAGTTCTTC.

The chain employs TRBV5-4 and TRBJ2-7, with D possibly matching TRBD1 (5 bases). The CDR3 consists of 13 residues. Between the trimmed V and J ends, which lost 1 base and 3 bases, there was a span of 8 bases. Germline V lookup: CDR1 SGHNT, CDR2 YYREEE (reference sequence). The CDR3 reads CASSLSRDYEQYF. CDR3 nucleotides: TGTGCCAGCAGCTTGAGCAGGGACTACGAGCAGTACTTC.

The chain is built from TRBV7-2 and TRBJ2-1; D is possibly TRBD2 (7 bases). Deletions cut 5 bases from V and 6 bases from J, with 17 bases between. Germline V gene lookup returns CDR1 SGHTA and CDR2 FQGNSA. The CDR3 extends over 15 amino acids. The CDR3 protein is CASSPLVGGPNEQFF. The CDR3 region has the DNA TGTGCCAGCAGCCCCCTGGTGGGGGGGCCCAATGAGCAGTTCTTC.

The rearrangement joins TRBV5-6 to TRBJ2-5, with D possibly matching TRBD1 (6 bases). Trimming removed 1 base from V and 5 bases from J, with 9 bases in between. The CDR3 extends over 13 amino acids. Germline CDR1 SGHDT, CDR2 YYEEEE. Here the CDR3 reads CASSLPGDETQYF. Written as DNA, the CDR3 is TGTGCCAGCAGCTTGCCAGGGGACGAGACCCAGTACTTC.

The rearrangement links TRBV19 to TRBJ1-5; D remains ambiguous. V was cut by 10 bases and J by 6 bases, with 13 bases left in between. Looked up from germline, CDR1 is LNHDA and CDR2 is SQIVND (reference sequence). CDR3 length: 12 residues. The CDR3 DNA follows: TGTGCCACTAGGGAGGGTGGTCAGCCCCAGCATTTT. Encoded protein: CATREGGQPQHF.

The chain recombines TRBV13 with TRBJ2-7; D uncertain. The CDR3 extends over 16 amino acids. The V gene's germline CDR1 is PRHDT and CDR2 FYEKMQ (reference sequence). The V and J ends lost 5 bases and 3 bases respectively, with 20 bases between them. The CDR3: CASSPALGRLHYEQYF. The CDR3, as DNA: TGTGCCAGCAGCCCAGCACTCGGCAGGCTTCACTACGAGCAGTACTTC.

The chain recombines TRBV9 with TRBJ2-7, with TRBD1 identical over 12 bases. Per the germline V gene, CDR1 is SGDLS and CDR2 is YYNGEE. Trimming at V came to 3 bases and at J to 8 bases, leaving 9 bases not matched to a gene. The CDR3 runs to 15 residues. The CDR3, as DNA: TGTGCCAGCAGCGCCAACCGGGACAGGGGGCATAAGCAGTACTTC. The encoded protein is CASSANRDRGHKQYF.

A few counts support this clone. The chain combines TRBV7-9 with TRBJ1-1; no clear D. Trimming pared 4 bases from V and 6 bases from J, leaving 9 bases between. There are 12 residues in the CDR3. Germline CDR1 is SEHNR and CDR2 is FQNEAQ (reference sequence). CDR3 sequence: CASSYERAEAFF. The DNA for the CDR3 is TGTGCCAGCAGCTACGAGAGAGCTGAAGCTTTCTTT.

The sample holds a few counts of this clone. The rearrangement joins TRBV12-5 to TRBJ1-2, with D possibly matching TRBD1 (6 bases). The CDR3 covers 12 residues. V was cut by 4 bases and J by 6 bases, with 9 bases left in between. The V gene's germline CDR1 is LGHNT and CDR2 FRNRAP. The CDR3 protein is CASGSGVDGYTF. The CDR3 nucleotides are TGTGCTAGTGGTTCAGGGGTAGATGGCTACACCTTC. Filled out from reference TRBV12-5 and TRBJ1-2, the complete variable domain reads DARVTQTPRHKVTEMGQEVTMRCQPILGHNTVFWYRQTMMQGLELLAYFRNRAPLDDSGMPKDRFSAEMPDATLATLKIQPSEPRDSAVYFCASGSGVDGYTFGSGTRLTVV.

V and J are TRBV9 and TRBJ2-1; TRBD2 agrees at 8 bases. There are 14 residues in the CDR3. J gave up 8 bases and V 2 bases, and 6 bases lay outside the gene matches. Germline CDR1 is SGDLS and CDR2 is YYNGEE. The CDR3 DNA reads TGTGCCAGCAGCGTGGGTAGCGGGGTAGATGAGCAGTTCTTC. Residues: CASSVGSGVDEQFF.

The chain employs TRBV6-4 and TRBJ1-5; D unclear. The CDR3 contains 13 residues. Between the trimmed V and J ends, which lost 6 bases and 5 bases, there was a span of 11 bases. Per the germline V gene, CDR1 is MRHNA and CDR2 is SNTAGT. The CDR3 nucleotides are TGTGCCAGCAGCACTTGGCATGATCAGCCCCAGCATTTT. Amino acids: CASSTWHDQPQHF.

The chain couples TRBV13 to TRBJ2-7, with 7 positions matching TRBD2. The ends lost 5 bases at V and 6 bases at J; junction bases unmatched: 7. The CDR3 runs 13 residues. Germline CDR1 reads PRHDT; CDR2 reads FYEKMQ (reference sequence). CDR3 sequence: CASSPPREGEQYF. The DNA for the CDR3 is TGTGCCAGCAGCCCACCCAGGGAGGGCGAGCAGTACTTC.

This chain joins TRBV4-3 and TRBJ2-1; weak D call: TRBD2 (7 bases). This CDR3 is built from 17 residues. Trimming took 0 bases from V and 7 from J, leaving 19 bases between them. The germline CDR1 and CDR2 sequences are LGHNA and YSLEER. The CDR3 reads CASSQDLAGALGNEQFF. CDR3 bases: TGCGCCAGCAGCCAAGATCTCGCGGGGGCACTAGGGAATGAGCAGTTCTTC.

The V call is TRBV4-3, the J call TRBJ1-3; D not certain. The V end lost 1 base, the J end lost 2 bases, and 15 bases lay between the germline ends. CDR1 is LGHNA, CDR2 YSLEER, per germline. The CDR3 sequence is 17 residues long. The CDR3 spells CASSQGVSERPGNTIYF. CDR3 nucleotides: TGCGCCAGCAGCCAAGGAGTTTCGGAACGGCCTGGAAACACCATATATTTT.

The CDR3 nucleotides are TGTGCCAGCAGCTTCCATGAGCAGTTCTTC. Protein sequence: CASSFHEQFF. The V gene is TRBV7-9, the J gene TRBJ2-1; no clear D. With 3 bases removed from V and 8 bases from J, the gap between germline ends came to 2 bases. In germline, CDR1 is SEHNR, CDR2 FQNEAQ (reference sequence). CDR3 length: 10 residues.